The present entry profiles one T cell receptor (beta chain) with its context. No antigen is known for it. Amplification yielded TCR beta CDR3 regions, with RNA transcripts as the source. The HTBI primer set was used in a first-round RT-PCR of the TCR CDR3. Each CDR3 protein is one row after TCRdb ran MiXCR on the multiplex PCR reads. The data contain just under 750,000 distinct CDR3 sequences, about 35% of them singletons. This sample was included in a study of T cells in Graves' hyperthyroidism and ophthalmopathy. Stable disease denoted Graves' hyperthyroidism without ophthalmopathy progression within 18 months. The diagnostic basis comprised clinical symptoms, serum thyroxine and TRAb, thyroid ultrasound and orbital computed tomography. Germline CDR1 is SNHLY and CDR2 is FYNNEI. V was pared by 5 bases and J by 5 bases, with 5 bases of the junction left unmatched. The CDR3 is made up of 14 amino acids.

Overall study results and limits: The model made its ophthalmopathy prediction, and onset followed a median approximately 6 months later. Most thyroid clonotypes that were expanded above 0.001 also turned up in blood.

This sequence was found in a woman aged 40 to 50 with Graves' hyperthyroidism. The V and J genes are TRBV2 and TRBJ2-5; 10 positions agree with TRBD1. The sample comprised blood. For the CDR3, the DNA is TGTGCCAGCAGTTGGACAGGGGGGCCGGAGACCCAGTACTTC. Translating gives CASSWTGGPETQYF.